The clone carrying this TCR beta chain counts as medium-sized. What it binds is not known. The sample originates from a study of breast tumors, draining lymph nodes, adjacent tissues. Study-wide results and limits: Compared with basal-like, luminal-like tumors shared significantly more repertoire with nontumor tissue.

V shed 5 bases and J shed 3 bases, with 11 bases lying between them. The CDR3 is 13 amino acids. Germline CDR1 and CDR2: SEHNR and FQNEAQ (reference sequence). TCRdb re-analysed the multiplex PCR reads in MiXCR, keeping a single row per CDR3 protein. The profile shows 10,000 to 15,000 distinct CDR3 sequences, under 40% of them singletons. V usage is TRBV7-9 and J usage is TRBJ2-7; tentatively, D is TRBD1 (6 bases). The specimen was breast tumor tissue. This sequence was found in a female donor with breast cancer. Some clones in this sample may be carry-over from other donors' samples. The CDR3 coding sequence is TGTGCCAGCAGCATACAGGGTCACTACGAGCAGTACTTC. Its protein product is CASSIQGHYEQYF.